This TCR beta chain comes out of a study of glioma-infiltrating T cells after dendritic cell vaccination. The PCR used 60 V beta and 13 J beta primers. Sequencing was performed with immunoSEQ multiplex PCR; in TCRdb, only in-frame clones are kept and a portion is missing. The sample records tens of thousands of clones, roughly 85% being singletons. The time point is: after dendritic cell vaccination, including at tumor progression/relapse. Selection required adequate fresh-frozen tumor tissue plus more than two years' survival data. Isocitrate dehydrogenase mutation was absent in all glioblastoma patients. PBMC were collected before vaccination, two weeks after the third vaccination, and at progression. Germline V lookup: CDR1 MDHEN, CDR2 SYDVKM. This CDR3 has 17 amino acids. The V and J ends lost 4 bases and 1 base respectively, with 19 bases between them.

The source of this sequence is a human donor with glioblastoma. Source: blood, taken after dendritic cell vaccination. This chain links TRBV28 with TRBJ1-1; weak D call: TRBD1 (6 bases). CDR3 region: CASSSRRQANRNTEAFF. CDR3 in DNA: TGTGCCAGCAGTTCCCGACGACAGGCGAACAGGAACACTGAAGCTTTCTTT.